This T cell receptor beta chain appears in the sequencing data of a study of T cells of healthy individuals. From germline, CDR1 is MNHEY and CDR2 SMNVEV (reference sequence). The CDR3 is 13 residues long. Trimming took 5 bases from V and 7 from J, leaving 9 bases between them. TCRdb re-called the 5' RACE reads through MiXCR, storing one row per CDR3 protein. The sample contains under 70,000 distinct CDR3 sequences, roughly 15% of which appear only once. The source of this sequence is a human donor in good health. V gene TRBV27 combines with J gene TRBJ1-6; no clear D gene. CDR3 DNA sequence: TGTGCCAGCAGTGCTATGTTAAATTCACCCCTCCACTTT. It is translated as CASSAMLNSPLHF.